The source of this T cell receptor (beta chain) is a study of cytomegalovirus exposure and HLA in healthy donors. This CDR3 has 15 residues. Germline lookup yields CDR1 SNHLY and CDR2 FYNNEI. With V trimmed by 5 bases and J by 4 bases, 9 bases remained unmatched. This clone was observed a single time. Researchers ran the PCR with 60 Vbeta and 13 Jbeta primers. Sequencing was performed with immunoSEQ multiplex PCR; in TCRdb, only in-frame clones are kept and a portion is missing. The profile shows roughly 76,000 clones, roughly 78% of them singletons. The sequenced sample was PBMCs. The sequence derives from a man between 25 and 39 years old in good health and CMV-seronegative. The rearrangement links TRBV2 to TRBJ2-5; 8 positions match TRBD2. The CDR3 region is CASSPQSGSTETQYF. The CDR3 nucleotides read TGTGCCAGCAGTCCCCAGAGCGGGAGTACAGAGACCCAGTACTTC.